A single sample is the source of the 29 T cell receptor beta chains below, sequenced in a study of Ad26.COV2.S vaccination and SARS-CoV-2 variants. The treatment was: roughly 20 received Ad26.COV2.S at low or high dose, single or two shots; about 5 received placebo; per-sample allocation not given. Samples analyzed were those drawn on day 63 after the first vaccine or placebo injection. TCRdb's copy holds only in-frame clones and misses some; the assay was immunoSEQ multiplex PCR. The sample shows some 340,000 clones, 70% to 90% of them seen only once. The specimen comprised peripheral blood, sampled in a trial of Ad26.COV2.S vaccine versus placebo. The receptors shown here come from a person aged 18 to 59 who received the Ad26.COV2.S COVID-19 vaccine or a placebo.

CDR3 DNA: TGTGCCAGCAGTTACTCGATGGGGTGGCTGGGGGGCTACACCTTC. Encoded protein: CASSYSMGWLGGYTF. This chain uses TRBV6-5 with TRBJ1-2, with unresolved D. The CDR3 has 15 amino acids. CDR1 is MNHEY, CDR2 SVGAGI, per germline. Trimming removed 0 bases at V and 8 bases at J, with 16 bases between.

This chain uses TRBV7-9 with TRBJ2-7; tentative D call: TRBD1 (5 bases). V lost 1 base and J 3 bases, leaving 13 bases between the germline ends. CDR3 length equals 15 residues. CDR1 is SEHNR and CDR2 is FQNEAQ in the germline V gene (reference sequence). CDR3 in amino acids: CASSLVVGLYYEQYF. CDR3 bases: TGTGCCAGCAGCTTAGTCGTGGGGCTGTACTACGAGCAGTACTTC.

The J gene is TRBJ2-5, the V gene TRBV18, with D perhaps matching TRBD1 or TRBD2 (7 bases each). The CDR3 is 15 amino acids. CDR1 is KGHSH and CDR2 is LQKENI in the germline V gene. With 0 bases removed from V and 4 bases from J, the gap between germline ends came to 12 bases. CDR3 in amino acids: CASSPPSGGGETQYF. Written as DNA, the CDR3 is TGTGCCAGCTCACCACCTTCAGGGGGGGGAGAGACCCAGTACTTC.

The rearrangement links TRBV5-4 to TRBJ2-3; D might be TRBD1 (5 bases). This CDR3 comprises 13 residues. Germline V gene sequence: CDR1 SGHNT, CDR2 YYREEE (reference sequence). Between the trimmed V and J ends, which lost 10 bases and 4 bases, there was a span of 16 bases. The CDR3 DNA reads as TGTGCCTCAGGGTACAAGTCGGCAGATACGCAGTATTTT. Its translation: CASGYKSADTQYF.

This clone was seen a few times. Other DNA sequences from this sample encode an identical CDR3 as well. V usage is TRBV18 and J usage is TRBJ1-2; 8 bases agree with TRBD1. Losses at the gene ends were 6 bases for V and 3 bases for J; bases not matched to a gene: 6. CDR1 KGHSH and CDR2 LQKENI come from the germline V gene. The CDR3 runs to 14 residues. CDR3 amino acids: CASSPAGGDYGYTF. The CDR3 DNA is TGTGCCAGCTCGCCAGCAGGGGGCGACTATGGCTACACCTTC. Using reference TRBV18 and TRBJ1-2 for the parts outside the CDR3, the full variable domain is NAGVMQNPRHLVRRRGQEARLRCSPMKGHSHVYWYRQLPEEGLKFMVYLQKENIIDESGMPKERFSAEFPKEGPSILRIQQVVRGDSAAYFCASSPAGGDYGYTFGSGTRLTVV.

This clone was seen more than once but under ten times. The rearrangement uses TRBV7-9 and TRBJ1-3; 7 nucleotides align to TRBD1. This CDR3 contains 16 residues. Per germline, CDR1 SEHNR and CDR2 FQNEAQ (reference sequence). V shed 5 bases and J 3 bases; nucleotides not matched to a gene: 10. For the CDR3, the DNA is TGTGCCAGCAGCACCCTGACAGGGAAGAGTGGAAACACCATATATTTT. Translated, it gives CASSTLTGKSGNTIYF.

Here the CDR3 DNA reads TGTGCCAGCAGTTACTCTCGTGCAGGGCTAAACAATGAGCAGTTCTTC. This codes for CASSYSRAGLNNEQFF. The V and J genes are TRBV6-6 and TRBJ2-1; a weak D match, TRBD1 (5 bases). With 0 bases removed from V and 5 bases from J, the gap between germline ends came to 14 bases. The CDR3 is 16 amino acids. Per the germline V gene, CDR1 is MNHNY and CDR2 is SVGAGI (reference sequence).

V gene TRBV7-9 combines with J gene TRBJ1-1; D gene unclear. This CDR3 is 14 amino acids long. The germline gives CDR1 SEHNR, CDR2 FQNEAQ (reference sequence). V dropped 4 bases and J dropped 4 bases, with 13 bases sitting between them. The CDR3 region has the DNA TGTGCCAGCAGCTCTTCGAAGTCAGGCACTGAAGCTTTCTTT. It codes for CASSSSKSGTEAFF.

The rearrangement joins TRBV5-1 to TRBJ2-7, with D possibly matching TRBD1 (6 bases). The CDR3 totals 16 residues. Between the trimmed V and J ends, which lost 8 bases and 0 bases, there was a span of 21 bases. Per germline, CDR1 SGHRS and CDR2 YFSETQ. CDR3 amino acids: CARGNKPRGSSYEQYF. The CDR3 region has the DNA TGCGCCAGGGGAAACAAACCTAGGGGGAGCTCCTACGAGCAGTACTTC. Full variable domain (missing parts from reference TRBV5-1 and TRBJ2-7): KAGVTQTPRYLIKTRGQQVTLSCSPISGHRSVSWYQQTPGQGLQFLFEYFSETQRNKGNFPGRFSGRQFSNSRSEMNVSTLELGDSALYLCARGNKPRGSSYEQYFGPGTRLTVT.

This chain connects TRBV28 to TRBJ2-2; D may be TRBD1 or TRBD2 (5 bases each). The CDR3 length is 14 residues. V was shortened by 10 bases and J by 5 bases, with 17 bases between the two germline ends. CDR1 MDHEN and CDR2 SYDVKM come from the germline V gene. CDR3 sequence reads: CAIENGARTGELFF. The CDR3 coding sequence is TGTGCCATCGAGAACGGGGCTAGGACCGGGGAGCTGTTTTTT.

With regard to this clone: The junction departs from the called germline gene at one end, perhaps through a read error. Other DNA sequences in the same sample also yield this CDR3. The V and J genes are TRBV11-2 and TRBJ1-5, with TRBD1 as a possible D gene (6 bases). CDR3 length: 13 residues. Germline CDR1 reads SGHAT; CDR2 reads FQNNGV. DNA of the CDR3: TGTGCCAGCAGCCTAGACAGGAATCAGCCCCAGCATTTT. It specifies CASSLDRNQPQHF.

The CDR3 here is CASRETLNHYEQYF. CDR3 nucleotide sequence: TGTGCCAGCAGAGAGACCCTTAATCACTACGAGCAGTACTTC. The genes are TRBV6-5 and TRBJ2-7; no clear D gene. CDR3 size: 14 residues. CDR1 and CDR2 (germline): MNHEY, SVGAGI. V shed 6 bases and J shed 3 bases, with 15 bases lying between them.

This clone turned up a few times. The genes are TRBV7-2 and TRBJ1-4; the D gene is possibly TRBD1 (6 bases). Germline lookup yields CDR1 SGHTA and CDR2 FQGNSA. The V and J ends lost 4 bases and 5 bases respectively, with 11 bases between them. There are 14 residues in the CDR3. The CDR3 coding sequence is TGTGCCAGCAGCTACACGACAGGAAATGAAAAACTGTTTTTT. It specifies CASSYTTGNEKLFF.

The CDR3 is CASSVLRTGNSGANVLTF. The CDR3 nucleotides are TGTGCCAGCAGTGTTCTACGGACAGGGAACTCTGGGGCCAACGTCCTGACTTTC. The chain is built from TRBV2 and TRBJ2-6, with 8 positions matching TRBD1. V lost 4 bases and J lost 0; bases outside the gene matches: 8. The CDR3 sequence is 18 residues long. CDR1 is SNHLY and CDR2 is FYNNEI in the germline V gene.

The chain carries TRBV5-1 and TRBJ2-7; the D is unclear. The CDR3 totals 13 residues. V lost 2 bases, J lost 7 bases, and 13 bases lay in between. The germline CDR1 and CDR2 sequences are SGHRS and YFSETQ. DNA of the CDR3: TGCGCCAGCAGCTTAGGATACGAGAGGGAGCAGTACTTC. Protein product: CASSLGYEREQYF.

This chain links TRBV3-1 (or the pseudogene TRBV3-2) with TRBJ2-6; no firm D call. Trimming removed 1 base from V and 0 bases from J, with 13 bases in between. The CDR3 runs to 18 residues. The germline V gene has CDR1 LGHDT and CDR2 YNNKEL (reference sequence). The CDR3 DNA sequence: TGTGCCAGCAGCCAAGGGATAGGGCCCTCCTCTGGGGCCAACGTCCTGACTTTC. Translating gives CASSQGIGPSSGANVLTF.

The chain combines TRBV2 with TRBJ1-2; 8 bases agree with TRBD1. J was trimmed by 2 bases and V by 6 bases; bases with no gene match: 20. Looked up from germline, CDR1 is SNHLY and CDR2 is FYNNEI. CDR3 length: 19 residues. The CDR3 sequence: CASRAITNRDRPKNYGYTF. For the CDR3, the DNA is TGTGCCAGCAGAGCTATCACCAACAGGGACAGGCCCAAAAACTATGGCTACACCTTC. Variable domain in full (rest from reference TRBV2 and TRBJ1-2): EPEVTQTPSHQVTQMGQEVILRCVPISNHLYFYWYRQILGQKVEFLVSFYNNEISEKSEIFDDQFSVERPDGSNFTLKIRSTKLEDSAMYFCASRAITNRDRPKNYGYTFGSGTRLTVV.

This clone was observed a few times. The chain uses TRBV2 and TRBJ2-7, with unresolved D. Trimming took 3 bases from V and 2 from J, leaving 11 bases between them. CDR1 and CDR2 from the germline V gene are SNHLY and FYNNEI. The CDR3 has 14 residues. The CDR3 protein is CASSERRIAYEQYF. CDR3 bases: TGTGCCAGCAGTGAGCGAAGAATTGCCTACGAGCAGTACTTC.

The CDR3 DNA reads as TGTGCCAGCAGTTTATCGGGACAGGGCTCGACAGATACGCAGTATTTT. The encoded protein is CASSLSGQGSTDTQYF. This chain connects TRBV27 to TRBJ2-3; 9 nucleotides line up with TRBD1. The V gene's germline CDR1 is MNHEY and CDR2 SMNVEV (reference sequence). The CDR3 loop spans 16 amino acids. Trimming took 0 bases from V and 3 from J; bases not matched to a gene: 4.

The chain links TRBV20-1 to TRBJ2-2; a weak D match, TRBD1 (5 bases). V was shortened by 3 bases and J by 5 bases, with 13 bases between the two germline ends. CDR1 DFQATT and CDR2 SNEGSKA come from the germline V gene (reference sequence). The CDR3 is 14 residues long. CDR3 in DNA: TGCAGTGCTAGTCAGGGCTGGGATACCGGGGAGCTGTTTTTT. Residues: CSASQGWDTGELFF.

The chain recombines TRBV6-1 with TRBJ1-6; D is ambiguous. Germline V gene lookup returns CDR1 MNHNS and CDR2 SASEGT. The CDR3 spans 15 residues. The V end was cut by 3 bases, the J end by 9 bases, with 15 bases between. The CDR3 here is CASSDLGGTGSPLHF. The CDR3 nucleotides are TGTGCCAGCAGTGATTTAGGAGGTACGGGTTCACCCCTCCACTTT.

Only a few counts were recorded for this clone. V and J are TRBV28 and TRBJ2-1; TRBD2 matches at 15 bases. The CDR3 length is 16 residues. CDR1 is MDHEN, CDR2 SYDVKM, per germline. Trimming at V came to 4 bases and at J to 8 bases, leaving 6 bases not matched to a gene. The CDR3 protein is CASSSPWTSGGDEQFF. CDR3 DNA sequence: TGTGCCAGCAGTTCCCCTTGGACTAGCGGGGGGGATGAGCAGTTCTTC.

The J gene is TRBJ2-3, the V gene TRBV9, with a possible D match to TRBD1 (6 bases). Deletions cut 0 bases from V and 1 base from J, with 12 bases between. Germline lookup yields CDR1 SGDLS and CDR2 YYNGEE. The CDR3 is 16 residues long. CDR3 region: CASSVGSNRGTDTQYF. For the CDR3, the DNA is TGTGCCAGCAGCGTAGGGTCCAACAGGGGCACAGATACGCAGTATTTT.

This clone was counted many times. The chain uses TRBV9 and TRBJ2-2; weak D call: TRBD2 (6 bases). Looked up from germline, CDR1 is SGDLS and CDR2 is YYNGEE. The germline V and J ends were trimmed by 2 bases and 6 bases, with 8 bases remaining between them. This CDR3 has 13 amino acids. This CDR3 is CASSVTSPGELFF. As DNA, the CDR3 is TGTGCCAGCAGCGTGACTAGTCCCGGGGAGCTGTTTTTT.

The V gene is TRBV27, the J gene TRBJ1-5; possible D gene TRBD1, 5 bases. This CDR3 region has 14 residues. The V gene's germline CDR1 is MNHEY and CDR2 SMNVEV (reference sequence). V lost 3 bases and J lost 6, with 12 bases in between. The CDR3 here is CASSFSGRGQPQHF. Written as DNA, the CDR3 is TGTGCCAGCAGTTTTTCAGGGCGGGGTCAGCCCCAGCATTTT.

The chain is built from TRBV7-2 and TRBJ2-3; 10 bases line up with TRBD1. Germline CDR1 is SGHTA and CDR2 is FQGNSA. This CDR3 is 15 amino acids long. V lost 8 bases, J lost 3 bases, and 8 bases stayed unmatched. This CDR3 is CASGSGQGETDTQYF. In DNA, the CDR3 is TGTGCCAGCGGAAGCGGACAGGGGGAAACAGATACGCAGTATTTT.

The CDR3 sequence: CASSTGQGRGSLSEKLFF. For the CDR3, the DNA is TGTGCCAGCAGCACAGGACAGGGACGGGGGTCGCTTAGTGAAAAACTGTTTTTT. The gene calls are TRBV7-9 and TRBJ1-4; 8 bases fit TRBD1. The CDR3 contains 18 residues. CDR1 SEHNR and CDR2 FQNEAQ come from the germline V gene (reference sequence). Germline trimming cut 5 bases from V and 7 bases from J; bases unmatched to any gene: 18.

The CDR3 reads CASSPGPGQDYEQYF. CDR3 nucleotide sequence: TGTGCCAGCTCACCAGGTCCAGGGCAGGACTACGAGCAGTACTTC. The chain joins TRBV18 to TRBJ2-7, with D possibly TRBD1 on 5 matching bases. V shed 2 bases and J shed 3 bases, with 14 bases lying between them. The V gene's germline CDR1 is KGHSH and CDR2 LQKENI. The CDR3 runs 15 residues.

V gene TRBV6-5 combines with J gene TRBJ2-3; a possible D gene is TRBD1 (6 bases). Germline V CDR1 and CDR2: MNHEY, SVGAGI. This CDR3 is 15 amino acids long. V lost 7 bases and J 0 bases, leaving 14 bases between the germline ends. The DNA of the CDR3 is TGTGCCAGCAAGGGGGAACCTTCTAGCACAGATACGCAGTATTTT. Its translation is CASKGEPSSTDTQYF.